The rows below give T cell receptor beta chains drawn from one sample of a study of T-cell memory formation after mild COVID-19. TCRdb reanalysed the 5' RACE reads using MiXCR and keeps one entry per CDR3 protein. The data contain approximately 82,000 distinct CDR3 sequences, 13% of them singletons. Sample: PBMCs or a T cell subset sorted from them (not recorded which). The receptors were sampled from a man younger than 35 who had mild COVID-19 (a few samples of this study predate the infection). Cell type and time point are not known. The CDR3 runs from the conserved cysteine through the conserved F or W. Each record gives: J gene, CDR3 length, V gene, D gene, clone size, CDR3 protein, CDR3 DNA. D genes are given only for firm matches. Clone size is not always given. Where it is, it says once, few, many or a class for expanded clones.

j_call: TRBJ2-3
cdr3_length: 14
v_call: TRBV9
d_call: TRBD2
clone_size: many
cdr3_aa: CASSEGGGTDTQYF
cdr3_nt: TGTGCCAGCTCCGAGGGCGGGGGTACAGATACGCAGTATTTT

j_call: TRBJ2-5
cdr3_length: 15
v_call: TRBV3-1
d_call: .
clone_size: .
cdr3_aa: CASSHDLAVQETQYF
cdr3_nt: TGTGCCAGCAGCCATGACCTGGCGGTCCAAGAGACCCAGTACTTC

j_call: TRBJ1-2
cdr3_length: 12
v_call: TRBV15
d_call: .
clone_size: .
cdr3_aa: CATSHQEDGYTF
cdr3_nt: TGTGCCACCAGTCATCAGGAGGATGGCTACACCTTC

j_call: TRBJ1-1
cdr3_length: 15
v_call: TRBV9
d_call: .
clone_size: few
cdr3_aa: CASSVEAGMNTEAFF
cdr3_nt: TGTGCCAGCAGCGTAGAGGCGGGGATGAACACTGAAGCTTTCTTT

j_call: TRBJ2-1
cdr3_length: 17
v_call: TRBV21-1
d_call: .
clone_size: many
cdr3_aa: CASSKVWESCSYNEQFF
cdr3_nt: TGTGCCAGCAGCAAAGTGTGGGAAAGTTGCTCCTACAATGAGCAGTTCTTC

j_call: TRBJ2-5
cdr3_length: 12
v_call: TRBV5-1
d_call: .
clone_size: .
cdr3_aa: CASSPEGETQYF
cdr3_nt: TGCGCCAGCAGCCCCGAGGGGGAGACCCAGTACTTC

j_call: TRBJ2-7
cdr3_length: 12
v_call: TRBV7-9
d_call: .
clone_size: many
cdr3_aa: CASSGTRYEQYF
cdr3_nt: TGTGCCAGCAGCGGCACACGCTACGAGCAGTACTTC

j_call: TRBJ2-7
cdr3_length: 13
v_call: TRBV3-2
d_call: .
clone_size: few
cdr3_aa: CASRRGRIYEQYF
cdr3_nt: TGTGCCAGCAGGCGAGGACGGATCTACGAGCAGTACTTC

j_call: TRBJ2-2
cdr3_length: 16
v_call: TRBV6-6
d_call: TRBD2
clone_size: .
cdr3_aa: CASSYPTSGGTGELFF
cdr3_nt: TGTGCCAGCAGTTACCCGACTAGCGGGGGAACCGGGGAGCTGTTTTTT

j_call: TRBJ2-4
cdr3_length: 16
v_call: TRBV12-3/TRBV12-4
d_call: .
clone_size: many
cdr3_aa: CASSFEWGVAKNIQYF
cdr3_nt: TGTGCCAGCAGTTTCGAGTGGGGGGTAGCCAAAAACATTCAGTACTTC

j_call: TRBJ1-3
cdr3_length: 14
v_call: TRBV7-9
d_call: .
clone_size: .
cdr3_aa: CASGYSASGNTIYF
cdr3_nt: TGTGCCAGCGGCTACTCGGCCTCTGGAAACACCATATATTTT

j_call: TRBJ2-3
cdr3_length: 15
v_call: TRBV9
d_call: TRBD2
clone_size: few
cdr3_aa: CASSAGGPGTDTQYF
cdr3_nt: TGTGCCAGCAGTGCGGGGGGGCCGGGCACAGATACGCAGTATTTT

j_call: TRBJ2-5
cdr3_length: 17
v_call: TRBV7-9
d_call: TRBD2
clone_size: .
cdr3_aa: CASSEDPGLAVQETQYF
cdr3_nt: TGTGCCAGCAGCGAAGACCCGGGACTAGCGGTGCAAGAGACCCAGTACTTC

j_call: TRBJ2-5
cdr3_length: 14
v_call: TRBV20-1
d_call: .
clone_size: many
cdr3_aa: CSARGVSYQETQYF
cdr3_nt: TGCAGTGCTAGAGGTGTATCGTACCAAGAGACCCAGTACTTC

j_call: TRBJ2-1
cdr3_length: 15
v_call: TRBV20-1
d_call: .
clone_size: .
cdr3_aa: CSARSSFSSYNEQFF
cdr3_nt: TGCAGTGCTAGAAGCTCGTTCAGCTCCTACAATGAGCAGTTCTTC

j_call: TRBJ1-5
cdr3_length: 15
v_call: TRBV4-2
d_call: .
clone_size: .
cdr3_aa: CASSQTVFSDQPQHF
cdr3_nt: TGTGCCAGCAGCCAAACAGTTTTTTCCGATCAGCCCCAGCATTTT

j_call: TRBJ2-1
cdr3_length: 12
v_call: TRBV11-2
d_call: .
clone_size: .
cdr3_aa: CASSLAFNEQFF
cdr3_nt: TGTGCCAGCAGCTTAGCTTTCAATGAGCAGTTCTTC

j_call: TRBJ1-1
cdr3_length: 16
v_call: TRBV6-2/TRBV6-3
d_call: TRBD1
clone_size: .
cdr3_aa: CASSYPSGQGKPEAFF
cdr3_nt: TGTGCCAGCAGTTACCCTTCGGGACAGGGAAAGCCTGAAGCTTTCTTT

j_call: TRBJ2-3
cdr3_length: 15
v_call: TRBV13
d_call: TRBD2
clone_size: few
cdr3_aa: CASSSGGGTTDTQYF
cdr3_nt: TGTGCCAGCAGCTCCGGCGGGGGGACCACAGATACGCAGTATTTT

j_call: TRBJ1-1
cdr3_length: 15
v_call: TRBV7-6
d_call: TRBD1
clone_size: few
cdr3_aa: CASSATTGMRAEAFF
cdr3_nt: TGTGCCAGCAGCGCGACGACAGGGATGCGCGCTGAAGCTTTCTTT

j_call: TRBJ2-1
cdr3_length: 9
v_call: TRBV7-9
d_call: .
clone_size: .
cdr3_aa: CASNNEQFF
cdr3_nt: TGTGCCAGCAACAATGAGCAGTTCTTC

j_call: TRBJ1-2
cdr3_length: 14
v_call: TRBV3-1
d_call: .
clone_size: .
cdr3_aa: CASSQWDLNYGYTF
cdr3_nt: TGTGCCAGCAGCCAATGGGACCTAAACTATGGCTACACCTTC

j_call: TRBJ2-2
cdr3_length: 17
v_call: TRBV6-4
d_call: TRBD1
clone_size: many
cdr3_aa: CASSDSTEQGAAGELFF
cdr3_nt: TGTGCCAGCAGTGACTCGACCGAACAGGGGGCGGCCGGGGAGCTGTTTTTT

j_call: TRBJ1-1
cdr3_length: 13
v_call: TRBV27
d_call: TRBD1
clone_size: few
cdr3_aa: CASSWDRNTEAFF
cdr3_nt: TGTGCCAGCAGTTGGGACAGGAACACTGAAGCTTTCTTT

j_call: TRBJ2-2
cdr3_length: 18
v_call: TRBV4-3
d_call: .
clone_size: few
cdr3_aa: CASSQGSWGGGPTGELFF
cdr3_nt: TGCGCCAGCAGCCAAGGTTCTTGGGGCGGGGGCCCCACCGGGGAGCTGTTTTTT

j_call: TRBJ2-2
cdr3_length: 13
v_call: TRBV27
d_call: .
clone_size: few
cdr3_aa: CASGEGDTGELFF
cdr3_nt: TGTGCCAGTGGGGAGGGGGACACCGGGGAGCTGTTTTTT

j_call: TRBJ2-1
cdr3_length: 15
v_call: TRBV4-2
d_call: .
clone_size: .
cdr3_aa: CASSQGGLFNNEQFF
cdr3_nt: TGTGCCAGCAGCCAAGGGGGCCTCTTTAACAATGAGCAGTTCTTC

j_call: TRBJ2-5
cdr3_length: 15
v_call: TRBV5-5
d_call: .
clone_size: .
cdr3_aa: CASSTPGRSQETQYF
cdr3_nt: TGTGCCAGCAGTACCCCCGGGCGGTCCCAAGAGACCCAGTACTTC

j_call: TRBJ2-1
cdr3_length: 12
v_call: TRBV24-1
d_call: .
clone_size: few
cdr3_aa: CATSVGGNEQFF
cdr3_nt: TGTGCCACCAGTGTAGGGGGGAATGAGCAGTTCTTC

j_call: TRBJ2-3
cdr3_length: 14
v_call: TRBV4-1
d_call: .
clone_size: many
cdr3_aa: CASSNGGVTDTQYF
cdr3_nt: TGCGCCAGCAGCAACGGGGGAGTCACAGATACGCAGTATTTT

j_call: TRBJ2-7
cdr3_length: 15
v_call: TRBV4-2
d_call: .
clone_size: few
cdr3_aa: CASSQEGAHSYEQYF
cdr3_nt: TGTGCCAGCAGCCAAGAAGGGGCGCATTCCTACGAGCAGTACTTC

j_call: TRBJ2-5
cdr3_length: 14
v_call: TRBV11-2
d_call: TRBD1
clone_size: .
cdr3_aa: CASSLGQGGETQYF
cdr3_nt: TGTGCCAGCAGCTTAGGACAGGGGGGCGAGACCCAGTACTTC

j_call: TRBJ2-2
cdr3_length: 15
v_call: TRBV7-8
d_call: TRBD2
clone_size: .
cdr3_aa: CASSTSGGVTGELFF
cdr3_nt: TGTGCCAGCAGCACTAGCGGGGGGGTTACCGGGGAGCTGTTTTTT

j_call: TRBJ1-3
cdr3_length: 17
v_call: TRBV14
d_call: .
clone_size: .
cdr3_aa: CASSQELAVTHENTIYF
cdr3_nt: TGTGCCAGCAGCCAAGAGTTGGCAGTAACTCATGAAAACACCATATATTTT

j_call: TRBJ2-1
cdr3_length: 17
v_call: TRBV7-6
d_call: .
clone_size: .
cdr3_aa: CASSWEVAASSYNEQFF
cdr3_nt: TGTGCCAGCAGCTGGGAGGTGGCGGCCAGCTCCTACAATGAGCAGTTCTTC

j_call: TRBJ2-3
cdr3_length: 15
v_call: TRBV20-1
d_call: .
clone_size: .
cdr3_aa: CSARGGLSSTDTQYF
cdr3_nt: TGCAGTGCTAGGGGGGGGCTTTCTAGCACAGATACGCAGTATTTT

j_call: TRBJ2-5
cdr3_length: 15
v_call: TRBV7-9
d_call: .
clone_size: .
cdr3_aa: CASSSLSDSQETQYF
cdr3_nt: TGTGCCAGCAGCTCCCTATCGGACAGCCAAGAGACCCAGTACTTC

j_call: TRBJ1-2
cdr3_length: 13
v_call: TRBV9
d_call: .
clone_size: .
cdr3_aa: CASSVWGLDGYTF
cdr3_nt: TGTGCCAGCAGCGTCTGGGGGCTCGATGGCTACACCTTC

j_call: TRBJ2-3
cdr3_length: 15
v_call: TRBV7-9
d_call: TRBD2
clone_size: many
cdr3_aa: CASSGERGGTDTQYF
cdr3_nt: TGTGCCAGCTCGGGCGAGCGGGGGGGCACAGATACGCAGTATTTT

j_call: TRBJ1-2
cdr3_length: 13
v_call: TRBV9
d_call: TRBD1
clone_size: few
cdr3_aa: CASSSRDSYGYTF
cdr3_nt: TGTGCCAGCAGCTCCCGGGACAGCTATGGCTACACCTTC

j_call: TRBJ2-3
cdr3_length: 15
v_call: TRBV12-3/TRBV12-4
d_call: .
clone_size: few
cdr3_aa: CASSLAGAVADTQYF
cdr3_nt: TGTGCCAGCAGTTTAGCGGGGGCCGTGGCAGATACGCAGTATTTT

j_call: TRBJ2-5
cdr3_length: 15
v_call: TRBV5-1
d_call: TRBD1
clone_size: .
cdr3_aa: CASIQGQGFWETQYF
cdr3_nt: TGCGCCAGCATACAGGGACAGGGTTTTTGGGAGACCCAGTACTTC

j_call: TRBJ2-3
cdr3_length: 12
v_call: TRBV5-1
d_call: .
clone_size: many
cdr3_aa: CASSLPTDTQYF
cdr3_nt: TGCGCCAGCAGCTTGCCCACAGATACGCAGTATTTT

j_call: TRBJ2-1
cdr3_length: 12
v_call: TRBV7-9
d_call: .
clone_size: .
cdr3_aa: CASSQFTNEQFF
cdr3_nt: TGTGCCAGCAGCCAATTTACCAATGAGCAGTTCTTC

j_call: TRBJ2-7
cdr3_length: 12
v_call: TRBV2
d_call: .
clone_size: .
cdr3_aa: CASGGGPYEQYF
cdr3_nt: TGTGCCAGCGGGGGGGGCCCCTACGAGCAGTACTTC

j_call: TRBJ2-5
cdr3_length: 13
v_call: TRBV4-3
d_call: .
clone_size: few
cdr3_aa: CASSQELVETQYF
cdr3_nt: TGCGCCAGCAGCCAAGAGTTAGTAGAGACCCAGTACTTC

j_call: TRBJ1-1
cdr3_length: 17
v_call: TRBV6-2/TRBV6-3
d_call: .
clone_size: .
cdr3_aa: CASSYFPGGGQVDEAFF
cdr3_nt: TGTGCCAGCAGTTACTTCCCGGGGGGGGGGCAAGTCGACGAAGCTTTCTTT

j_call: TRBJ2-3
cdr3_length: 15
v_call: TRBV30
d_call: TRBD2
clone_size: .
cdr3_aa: CAWSVQAGSTDTQYF
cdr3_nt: TGTGCCTGGAGTGTACAAGCGGGGAGCACAGATACGCAGTATTTT

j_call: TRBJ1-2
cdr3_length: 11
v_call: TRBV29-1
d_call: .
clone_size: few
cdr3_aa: CSIPHRGGYTF
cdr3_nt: TGCAGCATCCCCCATCGAGGAGGCTACACCTTC

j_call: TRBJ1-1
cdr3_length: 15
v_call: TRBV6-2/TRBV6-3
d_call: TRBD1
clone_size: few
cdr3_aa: CASSYPGTGVTEAFF
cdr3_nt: TGTGCCAGCAGTTACCCCGGGACAGGGGTTACTGAAGCTTTCTTT

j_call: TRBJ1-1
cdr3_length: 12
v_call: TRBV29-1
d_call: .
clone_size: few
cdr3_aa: CSVVGRSTEAFF
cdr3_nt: TGCAGCGTTGTCGGTCGATCCACTGAAGCTTTCTTT